This entry lists 11 T cell receptor beta chains sequenced from one sample in a study of T cells in Graves' hyperthyroidism and ophthalmopathy. TCR beta CDR3 regions were amplified from RNA. A set of HTBI primers served as the primers for a first-round RT-PCR of the TCR CDR3. MiXCR, applied by TCRdb to the multiplex PCR reads, yields one record per CDR3 protein. The sample lists around 350,000 distinct CDR3 sequences; around 25% were seen once. Sample: blood. The receptors derive from a man aged 50 to 59 with Graves' hyperthyroidism.

This clonotype was observed at least ten times. The J gene is TRBJ1-5, the V gene TRBV11-2; tentative D call: TRBD1 (5 bases). Trimming pared 4 bases from V and 1 base from J, leaving 8 bases between. This CDR3 region has 14 residues. Germline V lookup: CDR1 SGHAT, CDR2 FQNNGV. The chain's CDR3 is CASSSDTSNQPQHF. For the CDR3, the DNA is TGTGCCAGCAGCTCGGACACGAGCAATCAGCCCCAGCATTTT.

This sequence joins TRBV12-3 or TRBV12-4 and TRBJ1-1; TRBD1 might be the D (5 bases). V lost 4 bases to trimming and J lost 1 base, with 10 bases between them. The CDR3 runs to 14 residues. This CDR3 is CASSSTASNTEAFF. CDR3 nucleotides: TGTGCCAGCAGTTCGACAGCTTCGAACACTGAAGCTTTCTTT.

The rearrangement uses TRBV5-1 and TRBJ2-1; 16 positions agree with TRBD2. Germline CDR1 is SGHRS and CDR2 is YFSETQ. The CDR3 runs to 20 residues. V dropped 0 bases and J dropped 2; count of bases not matched to a gene: 8. As DNA, the CDR3 is TGCGCCAGCAGCTTGGGAGCCGGGACTAGCGGGAGGGGAGCCTACAATGAGCAGTTCTTC. It encodes CASSLGAGTSGRGAYNEQFF.

The CDR3 DNA follows: TGCAGTGCGGCCTGGGGCGGGAGAAAATATAATGAGCAGTTCTTC. Residues: CSAAWGGRKYNEQFF. The chain couples TRBV20-1 to TRBJ2-1; TRBD2 matches at 7 bases. This CDR3 comprises 15 residues. CDR1 is DFQATT and CDR2 is SNEGSKA in the germline V gene (reference sequence). V trimming: 6 bases; J trimming: 7 bases; junction bases outside the gene matches: 15.

This clonotype has at least ten counts. The CDR3 DNA is TGTGCCAGCAGCTCGGCTCGAAACCGACGGGGCAATGAGCAGTTCTTC. Translation: CASSSARNRRGNEQFF. This sequence joins TRBV11-2 and TRBJ2-1; tentatively, D is TRBD2 (5 bases). CDR3 length: 16 amino acids. CDR1 SGHAT and CDR2 FQNNGV come from the germline V gene. V was shortened by 4 bases and J by 6 bases, with 19 bases between the two germline ends.

This clonotype was picked up many times. J is TRBJ2-5 and V is TRBV12-3 or TRBV12-4, with 7 positions matching TRBD1. The CDR3 loop spans 14 amino acids. V lost 5 bases to trimming and J lost 6 bases; unmatched junction nucleotides: 9. The CDR3 nucleotides read TGTGCCAGCAGTGAACAAGACAGGGTAAAGACCCAGTACTTC. Translated, it gives CASSEQDRVKTQYF.

This clonotype was seen ten or more times. V usage is TRBV3-1 and J usage is TRBJ2-3, with no clear D. Germline CDR1 and CDR2: LGHDT and YNNKEL (reference sequence). The ends were cut back, 4 bases at V and 1 base at J, with 15 bases in the middle. There are 16 residues in the CDR3. The CDR3 protein is CASSPRPRIGTDTQYF. CDR3 nucleotides: TGTGCCAGCAGCCCCCGACCAAGAATCGGCACAGATACGCAGTATTTT.

J is TRBJ2-1 and V is TRBV19; 14 positions match TRBD2. Trimming removed 3 bases from V and 6 bases from J; junction bases left unmatched: 4. The CDR3 covers 16 residues. CDR1 is LNHDA, CDR2 SQIVND, per germline (reference sequence). This CDR3 is CASSMTTSGRVNEQFF. For the CDR3, the DNA is TGTGCCAGTAGTATGACGACTAGCGGGAGGGTCAATGAGCAGTTCTTC.

The chain joins TRBV3-1 to TRBJ2-2; no clear D. Germline V gene lookup returns CDR1 LGHDT and CDR2 YNNKEL (reference sequence). V was cut by 6 bases and J by 6 bases, with 11 bases left in between. The CDR3 runs to 13 residues. As DNA, the CDR3 is TGTGCCAGCAGTCGCACGGAAGCCGGGGAGCTGTTTTTT. It codes for CASSRTEAGELFF.

Worth noting for this clonotype: One end of the junction is discordant with germline, which a read error may explain. This rearrangement joins TRBV2 to TRBJ1-1, with no clear D. CDR3 size: 14 residues. The germline V gene encodes CDR1 SNHLY and CDR2 FYNNEI. The CDR3 DNA reads TGTGCCAGCAGTGAACAAGGAACTGACACTGAAGCTCTCTTT. Translated, it gives CASSEQGTDTEALF. The full variable domain, completed using reference TRBV2 and TRBJ1-1, is EPEVTQTPSHQVTQMGQEVILRCVPISNHLYFYWYRQILGQKVEFLVSFYNNEISEKSEIFDDQFSVERPDGSNFTLKIRSTKLEDSAMYFCASSEQGTDTEALFGQGTRLTVV.

This clonotype has a handful of counts. The CDR3 is CSARTGSGNIQYF. The CDR3 DNA reads as TGCAGTGCTAGAACAGGGTCGGGAAACATTCAGTACTTC. The chain couples TRBV20-1 to TRBJ2-4, with D maybe TRBD1 (6 bases). Looked up from germline, CDR1 is DFQATT and CDR2 is SNEGSKA (reference sequence). V lost 2 bases and J lost 6, with 11 bases in between. This CDR3 is built from 13 residues.